Included here is one T cell receptor beta chain sequence, with context. Its antigen is not identified. The sample comes from a study of PD-1 blockade in classical Hodgkin lymphoma. Background on the study: Nivolumab was administered to patients intravenously at 3 mg/kg every 2 weeks. Study-wide points: Healthy donors reportedly exceeded newly diagnosed patients in baseline TCR diversity.

Generated by immunoSEQ multiplex PCR, the TCRdb table keeps only in-frame clones and is missing some. The table records some 58,000 clones, about 88% of them present only once. Relapses following autologous stem cell transplantation were seen in all patients, with brentuximab vedotin exposure varying. V lost 9 bases and J lost 6, with 17 bases in between. The CDR3 consists of 13 residues. Germline assignment: CDR1 SNHLY and CDR2 FYNNEI. The sequence came from a human donor with classical Hodgkin lymphoma. The specimen was peripheral blood mononuclear cells (PBMCs), collected before the second cycle of nivolumab. The genes are TRBV2 and TRBJ2-5; D remains unclear. CDR3 nucleotide sequence: TGTGCCAGTTCGAGCAACCGGCTTCAGACCCAGTACTTC. It is translated as CASSSNRLQTQYF.